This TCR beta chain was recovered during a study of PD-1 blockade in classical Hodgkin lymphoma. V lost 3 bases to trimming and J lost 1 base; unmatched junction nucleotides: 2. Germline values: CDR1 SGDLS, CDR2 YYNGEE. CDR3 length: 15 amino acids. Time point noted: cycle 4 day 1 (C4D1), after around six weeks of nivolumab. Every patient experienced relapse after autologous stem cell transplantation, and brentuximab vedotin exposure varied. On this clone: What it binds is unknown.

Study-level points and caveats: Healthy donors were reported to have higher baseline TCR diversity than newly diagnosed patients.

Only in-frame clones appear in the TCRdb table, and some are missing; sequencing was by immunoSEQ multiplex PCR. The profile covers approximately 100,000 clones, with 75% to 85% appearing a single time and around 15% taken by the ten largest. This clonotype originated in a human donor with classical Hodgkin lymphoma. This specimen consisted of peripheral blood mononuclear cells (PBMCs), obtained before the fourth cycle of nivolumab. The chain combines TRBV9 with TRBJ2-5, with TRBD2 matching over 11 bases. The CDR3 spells CASSASGRPQETQYF. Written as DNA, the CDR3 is TGTGCCAGCAGCGCTAGCGGGAGGCCCCAAGAGACCCAGTACTTC.